This passage covers 24 T cell receptor beta chains from one sample sequenced in a study of blood T cell repertoires in COVID-19 (dated by TCRdb to about 2020). Library preparation was by the immunoSEQ multiplex PCR assay. TCRdb took over this immuneACCESS table, retaining in-frame rearrangements with V and J assigned. Such tables are incomplete; in checked studies, under half of the missing clones stem from an unresolved V gene, and the remainder is unexplained. This sample holds 150,000 to 200,000 clones; more than 80% were observed only once. Approximately 6.2% of the sample goes to the ten largest clones. The specimen was PBMCs or T cells enriched from blood (not recorded which). All receptors come from a man aged 35-49 years who had recovered from COVID-19.

V and J are TRBV29-1 and TRBJ2-7; 14 nucleotides match TRBD2. The CDR3 extends over 16 amino acids. Looked up from germline, CDR1 is SQVTM and CDR2 is ANQGSEA. J gave up 2 bases and V 6 bases, and 9 bases lay outside the gene matches. CDR3 in amino acids: CSVAGLAGAPPYEQYF. The CDR3 coding sequence is TGCAGCGTCGCGGGACTAGCGGGAGCACCTCCCTACGAGCAGTACTTC.

The gene calls are TRBV7-9 and TRBJ2-2; unclear D gene. CDR1 and CDR2 from the germline V gene are SEHNR and FQNEAQ (reference sequence). The CDR3 runs to 14 residues. Trimming removed 1 base from V and 6 bases from J, with 9 bases in between. CDR3 residues: CASSLGQASGELFF. The CDR3 DNA is TGTGCCAGCAGCTTAGGGCAGGCCTCCGGGGAGCTGTTTTTT.

The CDR3 DNA reads as TGTGCCAGCAGCGTAGGCAGGATCTCTGGGGCCAACGTCCTGACTTTC. Its translation is CASSVGRISGANVLTF. V is TRBV9 and J is TRBJ2-6; D is undetermined. Germline-derived CDR1 and CDR2 are SGDLS and YYNGEE. This CDR3 is 16 amino acids long. V lost 0 bases, J lost 0 bases, and 7 bases lay in between.

This clone has more than one count but fewer than ten. V is TRBV2 and J is TRBJ1-5; D gene ambiguous. CDR1 and CDR2 from the germline V gene are SNHLY and FYNNEI. Trimming left V 8 bases short and J 4 bases short, with 12 bases between. This CDR3 has 13 residues. Here the CDR3 DNA reads TGTGCCAGCGGAGCCCTCGTTAATCAGCCCCAGCATTTT. It specifies CASGALVNQPQHF.

This clone was recorded a few times. This chain uses TRBV18 with TRBJ1-1; D gene unclear. Germline V gene sequence: CDR1 KGHSH, CDR2 LQKENI. The CDR3 consists of 12 residues. V lost 3 bases and J lost 1, with 3 bases in between. CDR3 loop: CASSPQNTEAFF. Here the CDR3 DNA reads TGTGCCAGCTCACCCCAGAACACTGAAGCTTTCTTT.

The gene calls are TRBV9 and TRBJ2-1, with 7 bases identical to TRBD1. This CDR3 is 13 amino acids long. Germline CDR1 reads SGDLS; CDR2 reads YYNGEE. V lost 0 bases and J lost 11; bases outside the gene matches: 5. The CDR3: CASSVEGAGQQFF. The CDR3 DNA reads TGTGCCAGCAGCGTAGAGGGGGCGGGTCAGCAGTTCTTC.

The chain uses TRBV18 and TRBJ2-1, with 10 bases matching TRBD1. CDR3 length: 16 residues. Losses at the gene ends were 3 bases for V and 5 bases for J; bases not matched to a gene: 7. Germline CDR1 KGHSH, CDR2 LQKENI. CDR3 DNA sequence: TGTGCCAGCTCACCGCCCGGGACAGGGGCCAACAATGAGCAGTTCTTC. This gives the protein CASSPPGTGANNEQFF. Full variable domain (remainder filled in from reference TRBV18 and TRBJ2-1): NAGVMQNPRHLVRRRGQEARLRCSPMKGHSHVYWYRQLPEEGLKFMVYLQKENIIDESGMPKERFSAEFPKEGPSILRIQQVVRGDSAAYFCASSPPGTGANNEQFFGPGTRLTVL.

The V call is TRBV28, the J call TRBJ2-1; possible D gene TRBD2, 5 bases. The V gene lost 5 bases and the J gene lost 12 bases, with 14 bases spanning the gap. Germline CDR1 reads MDHEN; CDR2 reads SYDVKM. CDR3 length: 12 amino acids. The CDR3 region is CASSPPGFGQFF. The CDR3 nucleotides read TGTGCCAGCAGTCCCCCGGGGTTCGGGCAGTTCTTC.

The V call is TRBV19, the J call TRBJ1-2; TRBD1 agrees at 10 bases. Germline CDR1 and CDR2: LNHDA and SQIVND (reference sequence). J gave up 0 bases and V 5 bases, and 9 bases lay outside the gene matches. The CDR3 consists of 17 residues. CDR3 coding DNA: TGTGCCAGTAGTTTCCGGGACAGGGGCACCGCTAACTATGGCTACACCTTC. It is translated as CASSFRDRGTANYGYTF.

The gene calls are TRBV12-3 or TRBV12-4 and TRBJ2-1; possible D gene TRBD1, 5 bases. The CDR3 consists of 12 residues. V lost 6 bases, J lost 6 bases, and 9 bases lay in between. This chain's CDR3 is CASRKGPNEQFF. In DNA form, the CDR3 reads TGTGCCAGCAGGAAGGGGCCCAATGAGCAGTTCTTC.

This clone came up once. This rearrangement joins TRBV28 to TRBJ2-7; TRBD2 matches 12 bases. V was clipped by 4 bases and J by 6 bases; unmatched bases: 7. Germline V gene data show CDR1 as MDHEN and CDR2 as SYDVKM. The CDR3 runs to 15 residues. CDR3 sequence (DNA): TGTGCCAGCAGTTCAACCCAGGGACTAGCGGGCGAGCAGTACTTC. This codes for CASSSTQGLAGEQYF.

The chain combines TRBV30 with TRBJ2-3; tentative D call: TRBD1 (7 bases). V lost 1 base, J lost 8 bases, and 19 bases lay in between. Looked up from germline, CDR1 is GTSNPN and CDR2 is SVGIG (reference sequence). The CDR3 runs 15 residues. The CDR3 DNA reads TGTGCCTGGAGTGGTACTAGCAGACAGGGCACTACGCAGTATTTT. It yields the protein CAWSGTSRQGTTQYF.

This clone was seen a single time. The chain is built from TRBV5-1 and TRBJ2-1; 8 positions agree with TRBD2. Germline CDR1 and CDR2: SGHRS and YFSETQ. After removal of 4 bases from V and 7 bases from J, the junction contained 7 bases not matched to a gene. The CDR3 has 14 amino acids. This CDR3 is CASSPGGAVNEQFF. The CDR3 DNA is TGCGCCAGCAGCCCCGGGGGGGCTGTTAATGAGCAGTTCTTC. Full variable domain (rest looked up from reference TRBV5-1 and TRBJ2-1): KAGVTQTPRYLIKTRGQQVTLSCSPISGHRSVSWYQQTPGQGLQFLFEYFSETQRNKGNFPGRFSGRQFSNSRSEMNVSTLELGDSALYLCASSPGGAVNEQFFGPGTRLTVL.

The V gene is TRBV27, the J gene TRBJ2-2; D possibly corresponds to TRBD2 (6 bases). Germline V gene data show CDR1 as MNHEY and CDR2 as SMNVEV (reference sequence). With 6 bases removed from V and 4 bases from J, the gap between germline ends came to 21 bases. The CDR3 sequence is 17 residues long. The CDR3 sequence is CASRPRLGTSTTGELFF. The DNA of the CDR3 is TGTGCCAGCAGACCCCGATTGGGGACTTCCACCACCGGGGAGCTGTTTTTT.

The chain uses TRBV5-4 and TRBJ2-2; tentative D call: TRBD2 (5 bases). Between the trimmed V and J ends, which lost 4 bases and 1 base, there was a span of 11 bases. Germline-derived CDR1 and CDR2 are SGHNT and YYREEE (reference sequence). The CDR3 is 15 amino acids. The CDR3 is CASSERGGNTGELFF. DNA for the CDR3: TGTGCCAGCAGCGAACGCGGAGGGAACACCGGGGAGCTGTTTTTT.

This rearrangement joins TRBV18 to TRBJ1-2, with 10 bases matching TRBD1. The V gene end was trimmed by 4 bases and the J gene end by 3 bases; junction bases not matched to a gene: 11. The CDR3 extends over 17 amino acids. Germline lookup yields CDR1 KGHSH and CDR2 LQKENI. The CDR3 bases are TGTGCCAGCTCACTCTTCCGGGACAGGGGCTTCGACTATGGCTACACCTTC. The encoded protein is CASSLFRDRGFDYGYTF.

The genes are TRBV28 and TRBJ1-4; a possible D gene is TRBD1 (5 bases). Trimming cost V 6 bases and J 8 bases, with 7 bases left between them. The length of the CDR3 is 11 residues. CDR1 and CDR2 from the germline V gene are MDHEN and SYDVKM. CDR3 nucleotides: TGTGCCAGCAGCTACAGGGAAAAACTGTTTTTT. This sequence encodes CASSYREKLFF.

This clone was recorded only once. The chain couples TRBV28 to TRBJ2-3, with 8 bases matching TRBD2. J was trimmed by 5 bases and V by 6 bases; bases with no gene match: 10. This CDR3 contains 15 residues. CDR1 and CDR2 from the germline V gene are MDHEN and SYDVKM. CDR3 bases: TGTGCCAGCAGGGTCAAGAGGCTAGCGGGAGATACGCAGTATTTT. Residues: CASRVKRLAGDTQYF.

The chain links TRBV4-2 to TRBJ2-3; D may be TRBD1 (6 bases). This CDR3 is built from 15 residues. Between the trimmed V and J ends, which lost 1 base and 2 bases, there was a span of 10 bases. The germline CDR1 and CDR2 sequences are LGHNA and YNFKEQ. CDR3: CASSQGGLDTDTQYF. The DNA of the CDR3 is TGTGCCAGCAGCCAAGGGGGGCTCGACACAGATACGCAGTATTTT.

This chain uses TRBV29-1 with TRBJ1-1; D uncertain. Germline assignment: CDR1 SQVTM and CDR2 ANQGSEA. V was pared by 4 bases and J by 8 bases, with 11 bases between. The CDR3 spans 11 residues. CDR3 amino acids: CSVGSSREAFF. In DNA, the CDR3 is TGCAGCGTTGGGAGCAGCCGCGAAGCTTTCTTT.

This chain links TRBV27 with TRBJ2-7; 10 bases align to TRBD2. The germline V gene encodes CDR1 MNHEY and CDR2 SMNVEV (reference sequence). The CDR3 length is 15 residues. Trimming cost V 6 bases and J 3 bases; bases outside gene matches: 8. This CDR3 is CASRNRLAGYYEQYF. CDR3 DNA sequence: TGTGCCAGCAGGAACCGACTAGCGGGTTACTACGAGCAGTACTTC.

In DNA form, the CDR3 reads TGTGCCAGCAGCTTGGGGGGGCCCGCAGGAGATACGCAGTATTTT. Its translation: CASSLGGPAGDTQYF. V gene TRBV5-4 combines with J gene TRBJ2-3; a weak D match, TRBD1 (6 bases). Trimming cost V 0 bases and J 5 bases, with 13 bases left between them. Germline CDR1 and CDR2: SGHNT and YYREEE (reference sequence). This CDR3 is 15 amino acids long. The variable domain in full, with the rest retrieved from reference TRBV5-4 and TRBJ2-3, is ETGVTQSPTHLIKTRGQQVTLRCSSQSGHNTVSWYQQALGQGPQFIFQYYREEENGRGNFPPRFSGLQFPNYSSELNVNALELDDSALYLCASSLGGPAGDTQYFGPGTRLTVL.

The gene calls are TRBV18 and TRBJ1-3; 9 positions match TRBD1. Germline-derived CDR1 and CDR2 are KGHSH and LQKENI. CDR3 length equals 16 residues. J was trimmed by 3 bases and V by 3 bases; bases with no gene match: 6. The chain's CDR3 is CASSPSQGALGNTIYF. CDR3 nucleotide sequence: TGTGCCAGCTCACCCTCACAGGGGGCGCTTGGAAACACCATATATTTT.

The chain links TRBV10-3 to TRBJ1-3; a possible D gene is TRBD1 (6 bases). The V gene lost 11 bases and the J gene lost 1 base, with 15 bases spanning the gap. CDR1 ENHRY and CDR2 SYGVKD come from the germline V gene. The CDR3 has 14 amino acids. CDR3 sequence (DNA): TGTGCCGCCTCCGGGACACCATCTGGAAACACCATATATTTT. Amino acids: CAASGTPSGNTIYF.